This T cell receptor (beta chain) was observed in a study of shared clonotypes between healthy human individuals. Repertoires were generated with immunoSEQ multiplex PCR, while TCRdb's copy carries only in-frame clones and drops some. The repertoire consists of some 1,100,000 clones, with approximately 80% occurring once and the leading ten covering about 0.52%. This clone has only a few counts. As yet, its antigen is unknown. V shed 5 bases, J shed 6 bases, and the junction held 11 bases outside the gene matches. The CDR3 has 15 amino acids. Germline-derived CDR1 and CDR2 are SGHNT and YYREEE (reference sequence). Overall study findings and caveats: A small donor pool kept down the genetic and exposure-history diversity that was represented.

CD4+ cells underwent separation, giving CD45RA+ naive and CD45RA-negative memory subsets. This receptor was obtained from a man younger than 35 in good health. Some clones in this sample may be carry-over from other donors' samples. The genes are TRBV5-4 and TRBJ2-7; 10 bases are shared with TRBD2. The specimen was memory CD4+ T cells from PBMCs. Subset here: CD45RA-negative fraction. In DNA form, the CDR3 reads TGTGCCAGCAGTCACGCCCTAGCGGGAGCCTCCGAGCAGTACTTC. Translated, it gives CASSHALAGASEQYF.